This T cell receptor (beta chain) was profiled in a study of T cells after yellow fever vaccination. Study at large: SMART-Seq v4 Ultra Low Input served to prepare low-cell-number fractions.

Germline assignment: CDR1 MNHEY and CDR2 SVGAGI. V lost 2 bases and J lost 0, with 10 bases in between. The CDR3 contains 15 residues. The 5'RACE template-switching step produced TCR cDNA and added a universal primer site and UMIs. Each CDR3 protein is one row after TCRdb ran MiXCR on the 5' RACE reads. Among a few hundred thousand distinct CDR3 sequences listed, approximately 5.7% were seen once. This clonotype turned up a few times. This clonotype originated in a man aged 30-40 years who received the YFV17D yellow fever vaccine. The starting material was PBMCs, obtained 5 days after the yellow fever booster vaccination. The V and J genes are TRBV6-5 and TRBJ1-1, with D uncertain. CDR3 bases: TGTGCCAGCAGTTACAGGTGGACGTTGAACACTGAAGCTTTCTTT. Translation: CASSYRWTLNTEAFF.